These 22 T cell receptor beta chains were sequenced from one sample in a study of blood T cells in healthy people across ages. Together with a sample-barcoded 5' primer, a J-beta primer mix was included in a second PCR lasting roughly 6 to 12 cycles. TCRdb reprocessed the 5' RACE reads via MiXCR and lists one record per CDR3 protein. The sample lists more than 900,000 distinct CDR3 sequences, 25% to 30% seen once, with roughly a tenth in the top ten. The same sample was also studied in work on T cells of mothers and their children.

The sample was blood. The receptor set was obtained from a woman aged 40 to 50 in good health.

This clonotype came up once. The chain uses TRBV10-3 and TRBJ2-3; 8 nucleotides line up with TRBD2. V gave up 2 bases and J gave up 4 bases; unmatched junction bases: 11. Germline V CDR1 and CDR2: ENHRY, SYGVKD. The CDR3 has 17 amino acids. The CDR3 bases are TGTGCCATCAGTGAGCCCACTAGCGGAGCAGTCTCAGATACGCAGTATTTT. This codes for CAISEPTSGAVSDTQYF.

About this clonotype itself: The final CDR3 position lacks the conserved phenylalanine or tryptophan, pointing to a likely read error. The chain couples TRBV5-1 to TRBJ2-2, with D hard to call. Germline V gives CDR1 SGHRS, CDR2 YFSETQ. V lost 0 bases and J 0 bases, leaving 6 bases between the germline ends. The CDR3 is made up of 15 amino acids. The CDR3 nucleotides read TGCGCCAGCAGCTTGGAACCTCCGAACACCGGGGAGCTGTTTTTG. This translates into CASSLEPPNTGELFL.

There are many counts of this clonotype. The chain links TRBV15 to TRBJ1-2; 8 bases agree with TRBD1. J gave up 5 bases and V 4 bases, and 3 bases lay outside the gene matches. The CDR3 spans 13 residues. The germline V gene encodes CDR1 LNHNV and CDR2 YYDKDF (reference sequence). The DNA for the CDR3 is TGTGCCACCAGCATCGACAGGGGATATGGCTACACCTTC. This translates into CATSIDRGYGYTF.

The chain recombines TRBV15 with TRBJ2-3; 9 nucleotides align to TRBD2. Per germline, CDR1 LNHNV and CDR2 YYDKDF (reference sequence). The CDR3 is made up of 16 amino acids. V was pared by 1 base and J by 2 bases, with 4 bases of the junction left unmatched. The CDR3 DNA sequence: TGTGCCACCAGCAGAGCTCTAGCGGGGCCCACAGATACGCAGTATTTT. Protein: CATSRALAGPTDTQYF.

The chain couples TRBV20-1 to TRBJ1-1, with D perhaps TRBD1 (5 bases). Germline V gives CDR1 DFQATT, CDR2 SNEGSKA (reference sequence). CDR3 length: 15 amino acids. The V and J ends lost 2 bases and 5 bases respectively, with 18 bases between them. The CDR3 reads CSARWWGPSGTEAFF. The CDR3, as DNA: TGCAGTGCTAGATGGTGGGGCCCTTCTGGGACTGAAGCTTTCTTT.

In nucleotides, the CDR3 is TGTGCCACCTCTCAGCCCGGGGGACAGGGGGGTTCAGGGGCCAACGTCCTGACTTTC. Translating gives CATSQPGGQGGSGANVLTF. The V gene is TRBV24-1, the J gene TRBJ2-6; 11 bases are a match to TRBD1. The CDR3 totals 19 residues. Germline values: CDR1 KGHDR, CDR2 SFDVKD. V shed 9 bases and J 4 bases; nucleotides not matched to a gene: 16.

V usage is TRBV7-2 and J usage is TRBJ2-4; a possible D gene is TRBD1 (6 bases). V lost 1 base, J lost 5 bases, and 9 bases lay in between. The CDR3 contains 14 residues. The germline V gene encodes CDR1 SGHTA and CDR2 FQGNSA. CDR3: CASSLGGGQNIQYF. In nucleotides, the CDR3 is TGTGCCAGCAGCTTAGGTGGGGGCCAAAACATTCAGTACTTC.

This chain uses TRBV6-2 or TRBV6-3 with TRBJ2-5; the D call may be TRBD1 or TRBD2 (5 bases each). This CDR3 comprises 13 residues. The germline gives CDR1 MNHEY, CDR2 SVGEGT. V lost 2 bases and J 11 bases, leaving 15 bases between the germline ends. CDR3 DNA sequence: TGTGCCAGCAGTTACGTTGGACACGGGGAGCAGTACTTC. It translates to CASSYVGHGEQYF.

The chain has TRBV5-1 and TRBJ2-1, with TRBD2 matching 8 bases. The CDR3 runs 14 residues. The V gene's germline CDR1 is SGHRS and CDR2 YFSETQ. V was pared by 4 bases and J by 6 bases, with 6 bases of the junction left unmatched. As DNA, the CDR3 is TGCGCCAGCAGCCCGGGAGGGATCTCCAATGAGCAGTTCTTC. It translates to CASSPGGISNEQFF.

There are a few counts of this clonotype. The J gene is TRBJ2-7, the V gene TRBV12-3 or TRBV12-4; D gene unclear. CDR3 size: 13 residues. V was pared by 5 bases and J by 2 bases, with 10 bases between. The CDR3 nucleotides read TGTGCCAGCAGTACCGGAGAGACCTACGAGCAGTACTTC. It translates to CASSTGETYEQYF.

This clonotype was detected ten times or more. The V call is TRBV29-1, the J call TRBJ2-5; D not certain. The CDR3 is 13 residues long. V lost 1 base to trimming and J lost 2 bases, with 8 bases between them. Germline loops: CDR1 SQVTM, CDR2 ANQGSEA. CDR3 sequence: CSVEGQRQETQYF. CDR3 nucleotide sequence: TGCAGCGTTGAAGGGCAACGACAAGAGACCCAGTACTTC.

V and J are TRBV20-1 and TRBJ1-1; TRBD1 matches 7 bases. Germline CDR1 and CDR2: DFQATT and SNEGSKA (reference sequence). This CDR3 has 16 amino acids. V shed 0 bases, J shed 0 bases, and the junction held 7 bases outside the gene matches. The CDR3 coding sequence is TGCAGTGCTAGAGAGGGCAGGGGGGGCATGAACACTGAAGCTTTCTTT. It specifies CSAREGRGGMNTEAFF.

This clonotype was seen a handful of times. Mismatch with germline at one junction end may stem from a read error. The rearrangement links TRBV12-3 or TRBV12-4 to TRBJ2-5, with a weak D call TRBD2 (6 bases). The CDR3 covers 14 residues. As DNA, the CDR3 is TGTGCCAGCAGACTAGCAGGAGGTCAAGAGACCCTGTACTTC. Protein: CASRLAGGQETLYF.

Of note for this clonotype: This may be a read error, as it is one base from a much larger clone. V and J are TRBV5-1 and TRBJ2-7; tentatively, D is TRBD1 or TRBD2 (5 bases each). The CDR3 length is 16 residues. Germline lookup yields CDR1 SGHRS and CDR2 YFSETQ. V lost 0 bases and J lost 3, with 16 bases in between. CDR3 in DNA: TGCGCCAGCAGCTTGGTATCGGGACGAGCGTTCTACGAGCAGTACTTC. Its protein is CASSLVSGRAFYEQYF.

This clonotype was recorded a few times. The rearrangement joins TRBV19 to TRBJ1-2, with TRBD1 matching over 8 bases. CDR3 length: 16 residues. CDR1 is LNHDA and CDR2 is SQIVND in the germline V gene (reference sequence). V shed 5 bases, J shed 2 bases, and the junction held 10 bases outside the gene matches. CDR3 nucleotides: TGTGCCAGTAGTCCCCCTCTCCGGACAGGGAACTATGGCTACACCTTC. Residues: CASSPPLRTGNYGYTF.

A note on this clonotype: The germline gene is not matched at one end of the junction; a read error may be the cause. J is TRBJ2-3 and V is TRBV14, with a tentative D call TRBD2 (6 bases). Germline lookup yields CDR1 SGHDN and CDR2 FVKESK. The CDR3 loop spans 16 amino acids. CDR3: CAGSQELGGNRHTQYF. DNA of the CDR3: TGTGCCGGCAGCCAAGAGCTTGGGGGGAATAGGCATACGCAGTATTTT.

This clonotype has a count of ten or more. The gene calls are TRBV7-2 and TRBJ2-1, with 11 positions matching TRBD2. V lost 3 bases and J lost 6; bases outside the gene matches: 7. Germline V gene data show CDR1 as SGHTA and CDR2 as FQGNSA. The CDR3 is 16 amino acids. Here the CDR3 reads CASSFISSGGFNEQFF. In DNA form, the CDR3 reads TGTGCCAGCAGCTTTATATCTAGCGGGGGGTTCAATGAGCAGTTCTTC. Supplemented by reference TRBV7-2 and TRBJ2-1, the full variable domain reads GAGVSQSPSNKVTEKGKDVELRCDPISGHTALYWYRQSLGQGLEFLIYFQGNSAPDKSGLPSDRFSAERTGGSVSTLTIQRTQQEDSAVYLCASSFISSGGFNEQFFGPGTRLTVL.

This clonotype is a singleton in its sample. One base away lies a much larger clone, so this may be a sequencing read error. The genes are TRBV20-1 and TRBJ2-7; D gene unclear. In germline, CDR1 is DFQATT, CDR2 SNEGSKA (reference sequence). CDR3 length equals 13 residues. Here the CDR3 reads CSARDWDKYEQDF. Written as DNA, the CDR3 is TGCAGTGCTAGAGATTGGGATAAGTACGAGCAGGACTTC.

As for this clonotype: The junction departs from germline at one end; a sequencing error may be responsible. CDR3 in DNA: TGTGCCAGCAGTTTAGCTAGCGGAGACACGGATATGCAGTATTTT. Translation: CASSLASGDTDMQYF. The gene calls are TRBV12-3 or TRBV12-4 and TRBJ2-3; weak D call: TRBD2 (6 bases). The CDR3 has 15 residues.

This clonotype was seen more than once but under ten times. As DNA, the CDR3 is TGTGCCAGCTCACCAGCAGACAATGAGCAGTACTTC. It specifies CASSPADNEQYF. V usage is TRBV18 and J usage is TRBJ2-5; D call uncertain. There are 12 residues in the CDR3. Trimming removed 2 bases from V and 11 bases from J, with 12 bases in between. The germline V gene encodes CDR1 KGHSH and CDR2 LQKENI.

Only a few counts were recorded for this clonotype. The junction departs from the called germline gene at one end, perhaps through a read error. The V call is TRBV6-6, the J call TRBJ1-6; D remains unclear. The germline V gene encodes CDR1 MNHNY and CDR2 SVGAGI (reference sequence). The CDR3 covers 13 residues. The CDR3, as DNA: TGTGCCAGCACCCCCCTCAGTAATTCGCCCCTCCACTTT. Protein product: CASTPLSNSPLHF.

Comments on this clonotype: Since a much larger clone is just one base distant, this may be a read error. CDR3: CASRGSLQETQFF. The CDR3 DNA sequence: TGTGCTTCCAGAGGTAGCCTCCAAGAGACCCAGTTCTTC. The rearrangement joins TRBV7-7 to TRBJ2-1; D is uncertain. CDR3 size: 13 residues. Germline loops: CDR1 SSHAT, CDR2 FNYEAQ (reference sequence).